A selection of T cell receptor beta chains follows, all from one sample in a study of CD8 T cells in Susac syndrome. From the immunoSEQ multiplex PCR reads, TCRdb called clonotypes with MiXCR, one entry per CDR3 protein. The table shows approximately 150,000 distinct CDR3 sequences, with about 91% occurring only once. The material sequenced was CD4+ T cells from PBMCs. These receptors were obtained from a human donor in good health. Each CDR3 is given with its conserved first and last residue. D genes are given only for firm matches. Rows give clone size only sometimes, using once, few, many, or a class for an expanded clone.

clone_size	d_call	j_call	v_call	cdr3_nt	cdr3_aa
-	-	TRBJ2-7	TRBV5-1	TGCGCCAGCAGCTTGGGCCCTGGAGGGTTCGGGCGCGAGCAGTACTTC	CASSLGPGGFGREQYF
-	-	TRBJ2-7	TRBV18	TGTGCCAGCTCACCACCGAACAGCGCCTACGAGCAGTACTTC	CASSPPNSAYEQYF
-	-	TRBJ2-3	TRBV9	TGTGCCAGCAAACGCGGGGGCCCATGGGATACGCAGTATTTT	CASKRGGPWDTQYF
-	-	TRBJ2-3	TRBV5-4	TGTGCCAGCAGCCCTGGGATCACAGATACGCAGTATTTT	CASSPGITDTQYF
-	TRBD1	TRBJ1-1	TRBV5-1	TGCGCCAGCAGCTTGCCAGGGGGCTACACTGAAGCTTTCTTT	CASSLPGGYTEAFF
-	TRBD1	TRBJ2-5	TRBV24-1	TGTGCCACCAGTGACCACGGGACAGGGGATCGAGAGACCCAGTACTTC	CATSDHGTGDRETQYF
-	-	TRBJ2-7	TRBV15	TGTGCCACCAGCAGAGATAGCACCTACGAGCAGTACTTC	CATSRDSTYEQYF
-	-	TRBJ1-4	TRBV6-6	TGTGCCAGCAGTTACTCTGGATTGACGGGAAACGAAAAACTGTTTTTT	CASSYSGLTGNEKLFF
-	TRBD1	TRBJ1-2	TRBV28	TGTGCCAGCAGTTTGGGACAGGGGACCTATGGCTACACCTTC	CASSLGQGTYGYTF
-	TRBD1	TRBJ1-2	TRBV6-5	TGTGCCAGCAAGGGGGACAGGAACTATGGCTACACCTTC	CASKGDRNYGYTF
-	TRBD2	TRBJ2-3	TRBV29-1	TGCAGCGTCCGAAAGGGAGGGAACACAGATACGCAGTATTTT	CSVRKGGNTDTQYF
few	TRBD2	TRBJ2-1	TRBV29-1	TGCAGCGTTGAATTGCCTAGCGGGGTAGAAGATGAGCAGTTCTTC	CSVELPSGVEDEQFF
-	TRBD2	TRBJ2-1	TRBV15	TGTGCCACCAGCAGAGGGGAGGGAGAGGAAAAAGAGCAGTTCTTC	CATSRGEGEEKEQFF
-	-	TRBJ2-7	TRBV5-1	TGCGCCAGCAGCTCCGGGACGATGGATACCTACGAGCAGTACTTC	CASSSGTMDTYEQYF
-	TRBD1	TRBJ1-1	TRBV25-1	TGTGCCAGCAGTGAAAATCCCAACAGGGGCACTGAAGCTTTCTTT	CASSENPNRGTEAFF
once	-	TRBJ1-4	TRBV20-1	TGCAGTGCTAGACAGGTGGCTGAAAAACTGTTTTTT	CSARQVAEKLFF
-	TRBD2	TRBJ2-7	TRBV29-1	TGCAGCGTGGGGGTTAGCGGGTACGAGCAGTACTTC	CSVGVSGYEQYF
-	-	TRBJ1-4	TRBV19	TGTGCCACCCGGACCCGCGGTGAAAAACTGTTTTTT	CATRTRGEKLFF
once	-	TRBJ1-5	TRBV29-1	TGCAGCGTTGCGGAGAGTCCCGGCAATCAGCCCCAGCATTTT	CSVAESPGNQPQHF
once	-	TRBJ1-5	TRBV15	TGTGCCACCAGTCGAACGCTGCAGCCCCAGCATTTT	CATSRTLQPQHF
-	TRBD2	TRBJ2-7	TRBV7-2	TGTGCCAGCAGCTTAAGGGCTAGCGGGGGGCTGAAGCCCAATTACGAGCAGTACTTC	CASSLRASGGLKPNYEQYF
-	-	TRBJ2-5	TRBV23-1	TGCGCCAGCAGTCTGATAAGGGGCCGAGAGACCCAGTACTTC	CASSLIRGRETQYF
-	-	TRBJ1-1	TRBV5-1	TGCGCCAGCAGCATAGACAGGAATGAAGCTTTCTTT	CASSIDRNEAFF
-	-	TRBJ1-2	TRBV10-3	TGTGCCATCAGTGAGTCCTACGGGACCGTCCATGGCTACACCTTC	CAISESYGTVHGYTF
-	TRBD2	TRBJ2-1	TRBV7-2	TGTGCCAGCAGCTTAGTTCGACTAGCGGGACCCAATGAGCAGTTCTTC	CASSLVRLAGPNEQFF
-	TRBD1	TRBJ2-5	TRBV29-1	TGCAGCGTCGTGACAGGGTCCGAGACCCAGTACTTC	CSVVTGSETQYF
-	-	TRBJ2-1	TRBV7-9	TGTGCCAGCGCGACTCCCGGGCCTCAGTTCTTC	CASATPGPQFF
few	TRBD1	TRBJ2-7	TRBV12-3/TRBV12-4	TGTGCCAGCAGTTTAGGACAGGGCGACGAGCAGTACTTC	CASSLGQGDEQYF
-	TRBD1	TRBJ1-2	TRBV12-5	TGTGCTAGTGGTCCGACAGGGGTTGATGGCTACACCTTC	CASGPTGVDGYTF
-	-	TRBJ1-1	TRBV7-9	TGTGCCAGCAGCTTTGGGGGGGTGACTGAAGCTTTCTTT	CASSFGGVTEAFF
-	TRBD2	TRBJ2-5	TRBV7-2	TGTGCCAGCAGCTTCAACCCACCTACTAGCGGGGGGGGGAAGACCCAGTACTTC	CASSFNPPTSGGGKTQYF
-	-	TRBJ1-2	TRBV4-3	TGCGCCAGCAGCCAAGAAAGCAGGGATGGCTACACCTTC	CASSQESRDGYTF
-	TRBD2	TRBJ2-3	TRBV12-3/TRBV12-4	TGTGCCAGCAAAGGGCGGGAGGCAGATACGCAGTATTTT	CASKGREADTQYF
-	-	TRBJ2-4	TRBV11-2	TGTGCCAGCAGCTTAGGACAGCTAGCCAAAAACATTCAGTACTTC	CASSLGQLAKNIQYF
-	-	TRBJ1-2	TRBV7-2	TGTGCCAGCCGACTCATGGGGCCCTCCCCTGGCTACACCTTC	CASRLMGPSPGYTF
once	TRBD1	TRBJ2-7	TRBV6-1	TGTGCCAGCCGGACAGGGAGCACCTACGAGCAGTACTTC	CASRTGSTYEQYF
-	-	TRBJ2-5	TRBV6-1	TGTGCCACCCTCCGCGGGGGCTACCAAGAGACCCAGTACTTC	CATLRGGYQETQYF
-	TRBD2	TRBJ2-1	TRBV5-4	TGTGCCAGCAGCATGAGGAGCGGGGCTTCCTACAATGAGCAGTTCTTC	CASSMRSGASYNEQFF
-	TRBD2	TRBJ2-1	TRBV20-1	TGCAGTGCTAGGAAGGGGACTAGCGGGAGAGGGGAGTTCTTC	CSARKGTSGRGEFF
-	-	TRBJ1-5	TRBV7-9	TGTGCCAGCAGCCAGACAGCAGACAATCAGCCCCAGCATTTT	CASSQTADNQPQHF
-	-	TRBJ1-1	TRBV20-1	TGCAGTGCTTCGAGTCAGGCAGGGGCTGAAGCTTTCTTT	CSASSQAGAEAFF
-	TRBD2	TRBJ2-2	TRBV4-2	TGTGCCAGCAGCCCAGCCGCAGGACTAGCGGTGAACACCGGGGAGCTGTTTTTT	CASSPAAGLAVNTGELFF
-	TRBD2	TRBJ2-3	TRBV5-1	TGCGCCAGCAGCTCTCCTGGGCTAGCGGGAAGTTATCCCACAGATACGCAGTATTTT	CASSSPGLAGSYPTDTQYF
-	TRBD1	TRBJ1-4	TRBV20-1	TGCAGTGCTAGAGGCGCCGACAGGGCAACTAATGAAAAACTGTTTTTT	CSARGADRATNEKLFF
-	TRBD1	TRBJ2-3	TRBV20-1	TGCAGTGCTCGACCGGGACAGGATTTATCAGATACGCAGTATTTT	CSARPGQDLSDTQYF
-	-	TRBJ1-1	TRBV6-1	TGTGCCAGCAGTGTTGAGAACACTGAAGCTTTCTTT	CASSVENTEAFF
-	TRBD2	TRBJ2-2	TRBV10-1	TGCGCCAGCAGCAACGGACTAGCGGGAATCACCGGGGAGCTGTTTTTT	CASSNGLAGITGELFF
-	-	TRBJ2-2	TRBV10-1	TGCGCCAGCAGTGAGCGGTTACGGGGGCACGGGGAGCTGTTTTTT	CASSERLRGHGELFF
-	TRBD1	TRBJ2-7	TRBV7-6	TGTGCCAGCAGCTCCGGGACAGGGCTTTATGAGCAGTACTTC	CASSSGTGLYEQYF
once	-	TRBJ2-1	TRBV6-5	TGTGCCAGCAAGTACGAGGGGGGTCACTACAATGAGCAGTTCTTC	CASKYEGGHYNEQFF
-	-	TRBJ1-6	TRBV2	TGTGCCAGCAGTGAAGACAGGAGCTCCTATAATTCACCCCTCCACTTT	CASSEDRSSYNSPLHF